This T cell receptor beta chain was found in a study of OX40 agonist ivuxolimab in advanced cancers. For the study at large: Participants averaged about 66 years of age (range roughly 23 to 90) and were roughly 80% male. Prior therapy, whether anti-PD-1, anti-PD-L1 or anti-CTLA-4, was allowed, and less than 45% had some.

V lost 1 base and J lost 2, with 10 bases in between. Germline loops: CDR1 SGHRS, CDR2 YFSETQ. This CDR3 has 14 amino acids. Profiled with immunoSEQ multiplex PCR; TCRdb holds only in-frame clones, not every one. The sample contains about 100,000 clones, roughly 90% of which appear only once. Of note for this clone: Its matching antigen is unknown.

Overall study results and limits: Among the lowest levels of clonal expansion were found in partial responders at 0.1-3.0 mg/kg.

The chain employs TRBV5-1 and TRBJ2-7, with D maybe TRBD1 (5 bases). The source was CD4+ or CD8+ T cells sorted from blood, collected in a trial of the OX40 agonist ivuxolimab. The TCR was taken from an adult with an advanced solid tumor such as melanoma, head and neck, liver or kidney cancer. The CDR3 nucleotides are TGCGCCAGCAGCTTGTCTGGGGCAGCCTACGAGCAGTACTTC. Translating it yields CASSLSGAAYEQYF. The entire variable domain, with the rest obtained from reference TRBV5-1 and TRBJ2-7, is as follows: KAGVTQTPRYLIKTRGQQVTLSCSPISGHRSVSWYQQTPGQGLQFLFEYFSETQRNKGNFPGRFSGRQFSNSRSEMNVSTLELGDSALYLCASSLSGAAYEQYFGPGTRLTVT.